This entry lists 18 T cell receptor beta chains sequenced from one sample in a study of blood T cell repertoires in COVID-19 (dated by TCRdb to 2018 to 2021). Preparation of the library involved the immunoSEQ multiplex PCR assay. The table comes from immuneACCESS by way of TCRdb, which keeps in-frame sequences with V and J called. Part of the clones is missing from these tables; in studies checked, under half for an unresolved V gene and the rest for unknown reasons. The sample table shows 95,000 to 150,000 clones, and 88% are seen once. The top ten clonotypes cover approximately 0.81% of the sample. Sequencing was done on a sample of peripheral blood. The receptors were sampled from a woman in her forties or fifties with active or convalescent COVID-19.

This clone came up once. The V and J genes are TRBV13 and TRBJ1-5; possibly TRBD1 for D (6 bases). The CDR3 contains 15 residues. CDR1 and CDR2 from the germline V gene are PRHDT and FYEKMQ (reference sequence). The V end lost 0 bases, the J end lost 6 bases, and 12 bases lay between the germline ends. The CDR3 loop reads CASSLGQGSSQPQHF. In DNA form, the CDR3 reads TGTGCCAGCAGCTTAGGACAGGGTAGTTCTCAGCCCCAGCATTTT.

V gene TRBV6-2 or TRBV6-3 combines with J gene TRBJ2-7; 12 bases match TRBD2. The ends lost 6 bases at V and 1 base at J; junction bases unmatched: 4. The CDR3 length is 15 residues. Germline V gene lookup returns CDR1 MNHEY and CDR2 SVGEGT. DNA for the CDR3: TGTGCCAGCAGCTCGACTAGCGGGAGATCCTACGAGCAGTACTTC. Translating it yields CASSSTSGRSYEQYF.

The chain uses TRBV7-2 and TRBJ2-7, with 12 bases lining up with TRBD2. Germline-derived CDR1 and CDR2 are SGHTA and FQGNSA. Trimming removed 4 bases from V and 6 bases from J; junction bases left unmatched: 10. This CDR3 is 16 amino acids long. This CDR3 is CASSSGLAGPAREQYF. CDR3 nucleotides: TGTGCCAGCAGCTCGGGACTAGCGGGCCCCGCCCGCGAGCAGTACTTC.

The chain carries TRBV5-1 and TRBJ2-5; 8 bases are shared with TRBD1. The J segment lost 4 bases and the V segment lost 3 bases, leaving 5 bases of the junction unmatched. Per the germline V gene, CDR1 is SGHRS and CDR2 is YFSETQ. The CDR3 sequence is 14 residues long. The DNA of the CDR3 is TGCGCCAGCAGCTACGGACAGGGTCTAGAGACCCAGTACTTC. Translation gives CASSYGQGLETQYF. Looking up the rest from reference TRBV5-1 and TRBJ2-5 gives the full variable domain: KAGVTQTPRYLIKTRGQQVTLSCSPISGHRSVSWYQQTPGQGLQFLFEYFSETQRNKGNFPGRFSGRQFSNSRSEMNVSTLELGDSALYLCASSYGQGLETQYFGPGTRLLVL.

The CDR3 loop reads CASSRERPGQETQYF. The CDR3, as DNA: TGTGCCAGCAGCCGTGAACGACCGGGGCAAGAGACCCAGTACTTC. The chain uses TRBV5-6 and TRBJ2-5, with a possible D match to TRBD2 (5 bases). Germline lookup yields CDR1 SGHDT and CDR2 YYEEEE. This CDR3 region has 15 residues. V lost 4 bases, J lost 2 bases, and 15 bases lay in between.

The V call is TRBV14, the J call TRBJ1-6; D is unresolved. V lost 0 bases and J lost 8, with 8 bases in between. From germline, CDR1 is SGHDN and CDR2 FVKESK. CDR3 length: 14 amino acids. CDR3 sequence: CASSQDGDYSPLHF. DNA of the CDR3: TGTGCCAGCAGCCAAGACGGGGATTATTCACCCCTCCACTTT.

The chain links TRBV7-9 to TRBJ1-2; possibly TRBD1 for D (5 bases). This CDR3 comprises 14 residues. Per germline, CDR1 SEHNR and CDR2 FQNEAQ (reference sequence). V was cut by 5 bases and J by 4 bases, with 14 bases left in between. The CDR3 protein is CASSPMGQGYGYTF. The CDR3 DNA sequence: TGTGCCAGCAGCCCCATGGGCCAGGGCTATGGCTACACCTTC.

This rearrangement joins TRBV20-1 to TRBJ1-5; D unresolved. The CDR3 length is 13 residues. Per the germline V gene, CDR1 is DFQATT and CDR2 is SNEGSKA (reference sequence). V was clipped by 3 bases and J by 4 bases, with 10 bases between them. CDR3 sequence reads: CSASIQKNQPQHF. CDR3 DNA: TGCAGTGCTAGTATACAGAAAAATCAGCCCCAGCATTTT.

This clone was recorded many times. The chain is built from TRBV12-3 or TRBV12-4 and TRBJ1-5; perhaps TRBD1 as D (5 bases). The CDR3 has 12 amino acids. The V gene lost 2 bases and the J gene lost 7 bases, with 6 bases spanning the gap. Here the CDR3 DNA reads TGTGCCAGCAGTTTACAGGGACAGCCCCAGCATTTT. Translation: CASSLQGQPQHF.

The chain carries TRBV4-2 and TRBJ1-4, with TRBD1 matching 7 bases. Germline loops: CDR1 LGHNA, CDR2 YNFKEQ. The J segment lost 4 bases and the V segment lost 2 bases, leaving 4 bases of the junction unmatched. The CDR3 extends over 15 amino acids. CDR3 in DNA: TGTGCCAGCAGCCAAAACAGGGGAAGTAATGAAAAACTGTTTTTT. This translates into CASSQNRGSNEKLFF.

The J gene is TRBJ2-5, the V gene TRBV19, with 9 bases that match TRBD2. This CDR3 region has 14 residues. Germline V gives CDR1 LNHDA, CDR2 SQIVND (reference sequence). V was pared by 6 bases and J by 5 bases, with 7 bases of the junction left unmatched. CDR3 region: CASSAGGLEETQYF. CDR3 bases: TGTGCCAGTAGCGCGGGAGGGCTTGAGGAGACCCAGTACTTC.

The chain recombines TRBV7-9 with TRBJ1-2; D is perhaps TRBD1 (6 bases). Germline assignment: CDR1 SEHNR and CDR2 FQNEAQ (reference sequence). This CDR3 has 19 amino acids. Trimming stripped 2 bases from V and 4 bases from J, with 26 bases between. CDR3 amino acids: CASSLSPSGLGGRIYGYTF. The CDR3, as DNA: TGTGCCAGCAGCTTAAGTCCATCGGGGCTCGGGGGGCGGATCTATGGCTACACCTTC.

The rearrangement links TRBV3-1 (or the pseudogene TRBV3-2) to TRBJ2-5; D remains ambiguous. Per the germline V gene, CDR1 is LGHDT and CDR2 is YNNKEL (reference sequence). Between the trimmed V and J ends, which lost 3 bases and 4 bases, there was a span of 6 bases. The length of the CDR3 is 12 residues. CDR3 nucleotides: TGTGCCAGCAGCCATCGACTAGAGACCCAGTACTTC. It translates to CASSHRLETQYF.

A few counts support this clone. V gene TRBV2 combines with J gene TRBJ1-1; D is possibly TRBD1 (6 bases). V shed 5 bases and J shed 0 bases, with 13 bases lying between them. Germline V gene lookup returns CDR1 SNHLY and CDR2 FYNNEI. This CDR3 contains 15 residues. CDR3: CASSLDSTMNTEAFF. In DNA form, the CDR3 reads TGTGCCAGCAGTTTGGACAGCACCATGAACACTGAAGCTTTCTTT.

This clone was recorded once. The chain combines TRBV9 with TRBJ2-2, with D perhaps matching TRBD2 (7 bases). Germline CDR1 SGDLS, CDR2 YYNGEE. The CDR3 is 16 residues long. V shed 0 bases and J shed 9 bases, with 18 bases lying between them. CDR3 in amino acids: CASSVGLRGGVRELFF. The CDR3, as DNA: TGTGCCAGCAGCGTAGGGTTGAGGGGGGGGGTCCGGGAGCTGTTTTTT.

The rearrangement uses TRBV6-2 or TRBV6-3 and TRBJ2-7; D remains ambiguous. Trimming left V 2 bases short and J 4 bases short, with 9 bases between. Germline V gene lookup returns CDR1 MNHEY and CDR2 SVGEGT. The CDR3 extends over 13 amino acids. The CDR3 is CASSYPGRYEQYF. CDR3 sequence (DNA): TGTGCCAGCAGTTACCCGGGTCGGTACGAGCAGTACTTC.

DNA of the CDR3: TGTGCCAGCAGCTTGACTAGCGGGAGAATAAGGAATGAGCAGTTCTTC. Protein product: CASSLTSGRIRNEQFF. The chain links TRBV11-2 to TRBJ2-1; 12 nucleotides align to TRBD2. The CDR3 runs to 16 residues. CDR1 is SGHAT and CDR2 is FQNNGV in the germline V gene. After removal of 3 bases from V and 7 bases from J, the junction contained 7 bases not matched to a gene.

This chain links TRBV5-1 with TRBJ1-1; D ambiguous. Germline lookup yields CDR1 SGHRS and CDR2 YFSETQ. V dropped 0 bases and J dropped 1 base, with 7 bases sitting between them. The CDR3 spans 14 residues. In DNA, the CDR3 is TGCGCCAGCAGCTTGGACAGTGGGAACACTGAAGCTTTCTTT. Protein product: CASSLDSGNTEAFF. Drawing the rest from reference TRBV5-1 and TRBJ1-1, the complete variable domain is KAGVTQTPRYLIKTRGQQVTLSCSPISGHRSVSWYQQTPGQGLQFLFEYFSETQRNKGNFPGRFSGRQFSNSRSEMNVSTLELGDSALYLCASSLDSGNTEAFFGQGTRLTVV.